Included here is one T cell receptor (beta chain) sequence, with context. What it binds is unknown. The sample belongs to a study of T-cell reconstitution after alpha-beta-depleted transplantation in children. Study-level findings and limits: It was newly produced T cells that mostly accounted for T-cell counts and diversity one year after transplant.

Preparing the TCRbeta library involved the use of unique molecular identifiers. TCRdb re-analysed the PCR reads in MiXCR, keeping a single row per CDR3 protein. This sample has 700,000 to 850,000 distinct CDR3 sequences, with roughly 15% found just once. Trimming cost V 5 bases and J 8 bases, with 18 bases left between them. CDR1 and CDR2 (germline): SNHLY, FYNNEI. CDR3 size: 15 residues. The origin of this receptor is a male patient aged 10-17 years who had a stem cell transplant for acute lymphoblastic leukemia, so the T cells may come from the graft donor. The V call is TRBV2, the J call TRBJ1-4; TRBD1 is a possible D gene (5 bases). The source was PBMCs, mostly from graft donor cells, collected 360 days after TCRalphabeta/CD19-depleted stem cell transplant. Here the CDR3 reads CASSKNRLGGEKLFF. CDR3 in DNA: TGTGCCAGCAGTAAAAACAGGCTAGGAGGGGAAAAACTGTTTTTT.